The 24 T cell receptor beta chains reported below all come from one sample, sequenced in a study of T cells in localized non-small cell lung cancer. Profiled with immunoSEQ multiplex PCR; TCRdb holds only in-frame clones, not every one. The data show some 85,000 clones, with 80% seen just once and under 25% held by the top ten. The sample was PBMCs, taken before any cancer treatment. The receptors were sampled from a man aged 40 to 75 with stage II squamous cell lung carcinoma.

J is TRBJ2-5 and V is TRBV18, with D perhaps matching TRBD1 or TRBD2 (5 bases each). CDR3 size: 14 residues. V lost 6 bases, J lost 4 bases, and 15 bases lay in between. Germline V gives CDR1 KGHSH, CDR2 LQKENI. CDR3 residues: CASSDRDGSETQYF. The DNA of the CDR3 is TGTGCCAGCTCGGATAGGGACGGCTCAGAGACCCAGTACTTC.

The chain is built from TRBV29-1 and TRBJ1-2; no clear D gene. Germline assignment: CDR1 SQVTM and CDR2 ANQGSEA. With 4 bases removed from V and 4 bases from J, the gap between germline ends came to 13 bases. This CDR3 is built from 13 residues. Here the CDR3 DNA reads TGCAGCGTTGTCAGTGGAGGTTCCTATGGCTACACCTTC. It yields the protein CSVVSGGSYGYTF.

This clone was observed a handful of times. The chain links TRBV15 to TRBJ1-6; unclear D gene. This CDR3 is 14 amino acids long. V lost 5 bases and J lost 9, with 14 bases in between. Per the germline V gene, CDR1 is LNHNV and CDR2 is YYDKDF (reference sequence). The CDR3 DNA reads TGTGCCACCAGCCTGAGGTCAGGCTCTTCACCCCTCCACTTT. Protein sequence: CATSLRSGSSPLHF.

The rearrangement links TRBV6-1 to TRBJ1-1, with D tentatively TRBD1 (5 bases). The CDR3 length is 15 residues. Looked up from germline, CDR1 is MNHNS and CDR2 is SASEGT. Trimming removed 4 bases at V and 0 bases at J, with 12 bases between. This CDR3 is CASSGGYGLNTEAFF. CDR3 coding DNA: TGTGCCAGCAGTGGGGGGTATGGCTTGAACACTGAAGCTTTCTTT.

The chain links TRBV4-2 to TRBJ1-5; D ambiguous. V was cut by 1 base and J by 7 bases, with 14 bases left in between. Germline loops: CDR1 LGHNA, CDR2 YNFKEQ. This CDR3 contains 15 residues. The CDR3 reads CASSQGLLSGQPQHF. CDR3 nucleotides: TGTGCCAGCAGCCAAGGGCTACTTTCGGGACAGCCCCAGCATTTT.

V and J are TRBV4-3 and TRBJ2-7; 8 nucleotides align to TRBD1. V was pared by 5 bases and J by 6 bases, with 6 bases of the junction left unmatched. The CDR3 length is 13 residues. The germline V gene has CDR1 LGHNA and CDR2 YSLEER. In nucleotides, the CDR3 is TGCGCCAGCAGCATTGACAGGGGCAGCGAGCAGTACTTC. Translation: CASSIDRGSEQYF.

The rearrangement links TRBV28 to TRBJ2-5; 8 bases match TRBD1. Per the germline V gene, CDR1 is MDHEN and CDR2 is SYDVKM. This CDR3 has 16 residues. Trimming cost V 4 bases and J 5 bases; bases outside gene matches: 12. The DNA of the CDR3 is TGTGCCAGCAGTTCCGTCCCGGGACAGGCGGGGGAGACCCAGTACTTC. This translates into CASSSVPGQAGETQYF.

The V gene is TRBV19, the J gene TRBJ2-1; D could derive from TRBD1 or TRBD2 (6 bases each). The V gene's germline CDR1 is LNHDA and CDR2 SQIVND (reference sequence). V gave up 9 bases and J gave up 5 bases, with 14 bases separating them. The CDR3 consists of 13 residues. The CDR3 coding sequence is TGTGCCAGCCGGGGGCAGGGAAACAATGAGCAGTTCTTC. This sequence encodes CASRGQGNNEQFF.

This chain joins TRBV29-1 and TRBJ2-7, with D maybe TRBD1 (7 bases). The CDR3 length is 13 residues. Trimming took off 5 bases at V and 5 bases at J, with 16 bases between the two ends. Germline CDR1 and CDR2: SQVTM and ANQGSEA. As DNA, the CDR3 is TGCAGCGTTAGGAGGGGGCGTCGAGACGAGCAGTACTTC. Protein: CSVRRGRRDEQYF.

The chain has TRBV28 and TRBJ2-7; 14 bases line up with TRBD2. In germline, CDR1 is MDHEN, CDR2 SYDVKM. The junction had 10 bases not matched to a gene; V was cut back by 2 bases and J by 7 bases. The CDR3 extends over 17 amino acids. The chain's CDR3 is CASSLMGLAGVSGEQYF. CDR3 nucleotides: TGTGCCAGCAGTTTAATGGGACTAGCGGGAGTAAGTGGGGAGCAGTACTTC. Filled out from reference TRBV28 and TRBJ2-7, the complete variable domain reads DVKVTQSSRYLVKRTGEKVFLECVQDMDHENMFWYRQDPGLGLRLIYFSYDVKMKEKGDIPEGYSVSREKKERFSLILESASTNQTSMYLCASSLMGLAGVSGEQYFGPGTRLTVT.

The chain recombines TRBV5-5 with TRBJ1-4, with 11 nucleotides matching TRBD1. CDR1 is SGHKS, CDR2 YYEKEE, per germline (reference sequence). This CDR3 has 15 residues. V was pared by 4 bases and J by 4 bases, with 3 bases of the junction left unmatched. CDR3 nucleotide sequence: TGTGCCAGCAGCCCGGGACAGGGGGATAATGAAAAACTGTTTTTT. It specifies CASSPGQGDNEKLFF.

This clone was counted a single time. The CDR3 nucleotides are TGTGCCTGGGACAGCTTGGGGTCTGGACAGCCCCAGCATTTT. Translating gives CAWDSLGSGQPQHF. V gene TRBV30 combines with J gene TRBJ1-5, with D tentatively TRBD1 (5 bases). The germline V gene encodes CDR1 GTSNPN and CDR2 SVGIG (reference sequence). Trimming removed 5 bases at V and 7 bases at J, with 18 bases between. The length of the CDR3 is 14 residues. Full variable domain (missing parts from reference TRBV30 and TRBJ1-5): SQTIHQWPATLVQPVGSPLSLECTVEGTSNPNLYWYRQAAGRGLQLLFYSVGIGQISSEVPQNLSASRPQDRQFILSSKKLLLSDSGFYLCAWDSLGSGQPQHFGDGTRLSIL.

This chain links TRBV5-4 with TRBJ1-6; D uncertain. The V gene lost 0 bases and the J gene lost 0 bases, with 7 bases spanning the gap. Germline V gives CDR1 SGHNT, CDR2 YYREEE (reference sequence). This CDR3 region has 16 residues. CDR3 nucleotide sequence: TGTGCCAGCAGCTTGGACGGATACTCCTATAATTCACCCCTCCACTTT. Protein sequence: CASSLDGYSYNSPLHF.

For the CDR3, the DNA is TGTGCCAGCAGCCTAGCGGCGGATTACGAGCAGTACTTC. Translation gives CASSLAADYEQYF. The chain joins TRBV6-6 to TRBJ2-7; 7 nucleotides agree with TRBD2. CDR1 MNHNY and CDR2 SVGAGI come from the germline V gene (reference sequence). The CDR3 runs to 13 residues. With 6 bases clipped from V and 4 bases from J, the junction kept 6 bases outside the gene matches.

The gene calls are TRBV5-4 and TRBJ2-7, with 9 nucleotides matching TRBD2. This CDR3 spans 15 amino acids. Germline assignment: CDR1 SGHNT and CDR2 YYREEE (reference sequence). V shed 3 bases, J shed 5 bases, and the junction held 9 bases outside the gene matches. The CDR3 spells CASSWGGRGGDEQYF. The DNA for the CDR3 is TGTGCCAGCAGCTGGGGCGGGAGGGGAGGTGACGAGCAGTACTTC.

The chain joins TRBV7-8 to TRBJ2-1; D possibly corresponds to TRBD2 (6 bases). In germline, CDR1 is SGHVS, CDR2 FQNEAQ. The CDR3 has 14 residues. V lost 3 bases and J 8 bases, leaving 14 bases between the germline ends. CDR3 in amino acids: CASSFTGEVYEQFF. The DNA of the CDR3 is TGTGCCAGCAGCTTTACGGGGGAGGTCTATGAGCAGTTCTTC.

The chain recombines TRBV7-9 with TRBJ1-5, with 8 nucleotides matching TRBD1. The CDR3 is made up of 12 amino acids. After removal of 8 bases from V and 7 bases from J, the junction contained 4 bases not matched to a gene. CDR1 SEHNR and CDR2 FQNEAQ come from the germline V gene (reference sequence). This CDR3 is CASGQGGQPQHF. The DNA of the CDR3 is TGTGCCAGCGGACAGGGAGGGCAGCCCCAGCATTTT.

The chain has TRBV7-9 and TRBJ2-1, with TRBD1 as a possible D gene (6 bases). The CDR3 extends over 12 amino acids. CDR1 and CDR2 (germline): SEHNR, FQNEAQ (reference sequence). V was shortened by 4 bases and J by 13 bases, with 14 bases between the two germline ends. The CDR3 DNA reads TGTGCCAGCAGCTCTATCCTGGACAGCCAGTTCTTC. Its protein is CASSSILDSQFF.

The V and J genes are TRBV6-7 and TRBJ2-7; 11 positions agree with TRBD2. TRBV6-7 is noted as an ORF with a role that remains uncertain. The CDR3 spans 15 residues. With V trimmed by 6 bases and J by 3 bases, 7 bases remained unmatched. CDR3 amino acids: CASRPGTSGNYEQYF. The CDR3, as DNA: TGTGCCAGCAGACCCGGGACTAGCGGCAACTACGAGCAGTACTTC.

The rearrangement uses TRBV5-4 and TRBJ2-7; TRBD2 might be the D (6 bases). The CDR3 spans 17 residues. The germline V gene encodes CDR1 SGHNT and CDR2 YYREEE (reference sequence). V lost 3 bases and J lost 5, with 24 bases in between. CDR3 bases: TGTGCCAGCAGCTCGCAGCGGGCACGTAGCGTAGGCCACGAGCAGTACTTC. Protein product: CASSSQRARSVGHEQYF.

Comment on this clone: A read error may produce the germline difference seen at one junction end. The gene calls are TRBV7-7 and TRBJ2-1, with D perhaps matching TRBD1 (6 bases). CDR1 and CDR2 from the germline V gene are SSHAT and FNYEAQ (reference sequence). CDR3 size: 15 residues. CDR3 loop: CASSSRDNPWDEQFF. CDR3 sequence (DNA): TGTGCTAGCAGCTCCCGGGACAACCCGTGGGATGAGCAGTTCTTC. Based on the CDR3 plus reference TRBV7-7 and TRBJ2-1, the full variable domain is GAGVSQSPRYKVTKRGQDVTLRCDPISSHATLYWYQQALGQGPEFLTYFNYEAQPDKSGLPSDRFSAERPEGSISTLTIQRTEQRDSAMYRCASSSRDNPWDEQFFGPGTRLTVL.

The CDR3 coding sequence is TGCGCCAGCAGCCAAGTGCCGGGACTAGCGGTCAATGAGCAGTTCTTC. Amino acids: CASSQVPGLAVNEQFF. The genes are TRBV4-1 and TRBJ2-1; TRBD2 agrees at 11 bases. The germline V gene has CDR1 MGHRA and CDR2 YSYEKL. This CDR3 contains 16 residues. Unmatched junction bases numbered 5, after V lost 1 base and J lost 6 bases.

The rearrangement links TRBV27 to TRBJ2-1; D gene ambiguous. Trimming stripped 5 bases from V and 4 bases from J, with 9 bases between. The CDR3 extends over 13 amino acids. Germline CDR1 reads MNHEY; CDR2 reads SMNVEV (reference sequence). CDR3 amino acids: CASSVGSYNEQFF. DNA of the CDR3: TGTGCCAGCAGTGTGGGCAGTTACAATGAGCAGTTCTTC.

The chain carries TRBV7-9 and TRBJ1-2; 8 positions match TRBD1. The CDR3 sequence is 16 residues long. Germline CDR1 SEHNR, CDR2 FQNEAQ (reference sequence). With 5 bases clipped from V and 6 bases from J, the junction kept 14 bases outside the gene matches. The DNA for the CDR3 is TGTGCCAGCAGCAAGGGCCTCGGTCAGGGGGCGGATGGCTACACCTTC. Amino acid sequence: CASSKGLGQGADGYTF.